The 4 T cell receptor beta chains given below trace back to one sample, sequenced in a study of T-cell memory formation after mild COVID-19. One entry per CDR3 protein, called by TCRdb with MiXCR from the 5' RACE reads. The repertoire consists of approximately 300,000 distinct CDR3 sequences, with 15% to 20% occurring once and the leading ten covering 22%. Sequences were obtained from PBMCs or a T cell subset sorted from them (not recorded which). The receptor source for this set is a man between 18 and 35 years old who had mild COVID-19 (a few samples of this study predate the infection). Cell type and time point are not known.

This clonotype was counted a few times. The chain carries TRBV10-2 and TRBJ2-7; TRBD1 agrees at 9 bases. Germline lookup yields CDR1 WSHSY and CDR2 SAAADI. The CDR3 is 16 residues long. V trimming: 4 bases; J trimming: 3 bases; junction bases outside the gene matches: 10. This chain's CDR3 is CASSVEGGTGNYEQYF. CDR3 nucleotide sequence: TGCGCCAGCAGTGTTGAAGGTGGGACAGGGAACTACGAGCAGTACTTC.

This clonotype was seen more than once but under ten times. DNA of the CDR3: TGTGCCAGCGCATTGACGGGGAGCTCCTACGAGCAGTACTTC. Protein: CASALTGSSYEQYF. The chain joins TRBV5-6 to TRBJ2-7, with TRBD2 as a possible D gene (5 bases). With 7 bases removed from V and 0 bases from J, the gap between germline ends came to 14 bases. Germline CDR1 and CDR2: SGHDT and YYEEEE. The CDR3 is made up of 14 amino acids.

The CDR3 region has the DNA TGCGCCAGCAGTGATGGTGGGCCGACCTCCTACGAGCAGTACTTC. Translated: CASSDGGPTSYEQYF. This rearrangement joins TRBV10-2 to TRBJ2-7; D gene uncertain. Between the trimmed V and J ends, which lost 3 bases and 0 bases, there was a span of 12 bases. The CDR3 spans 15 residues. Germline values: CDR1 WSHSY, CDR2 SAAADI.

The chain joins TRBV7-2 to TRBJ2-1; TRBD2 is a possible D gene (5 bases). In germline, CDR1 is SGHTA, CDR2 FQGNSA. V lost 2 bases, J lost 8 bases, and 13 bases lay in between. This CDR3 spans 14 amino acids. The DNA for the CDR3 is TGTGCCAGCAGCTTATCCCGGGGTATCTATGAGCAGTTCTTC. Residues: CASSLSRGIYEQFF. The whole variable domain, filled in from reference TRBV7-2 and TRBJ2-1, reads GAGVSQSPSNKVTEKGKDVELRCDPISGHTALYWYRQSLGQGLEFLIYFQGNSAPDKSGLPSDRFSAERTGGSVSTLTIQRTQQEDSAVYLCASSLSRGIYEQFFGPGTRLTVL.